Each of the 17 T cell receptor beta chains below was sequenced from the same sample in a study of shared clonotypes between healthy human individuals. Assay used: immunoSEQ multiplex PCR; TCRdb lists only in-frame clones, some missing. The sample gives roughly 1.4 million clones, 98% to 99% of which show up once; around 0.33% is in the top ten. Specimen: naive CD4+ T cells sorted from blood. Noted subset: CD45RA+ positively selected. These receptor sequences come from a man aged 30 to 45 in good health.

The chain couples TRBV5-4 to TRBJ2-3; D is unresolved. CDR1 and CDR2 from the germline V gene are SGHNT and YYREEE (reference sequence). The length of the CDR3 is 15 residues. V was shortened by 5 bases and J by 1 base, with 14 bases between the two germline ends. CDR3 loop: CASRPVPAGTDTQYF. DNA for the CDR3: TGTGCCAGCAGACCCGTCCCAGCAGGCACAGATACGCAGTATTTT.

The chain links TRBV6-6 to TRBJ1-5, with D perhaps TRBD1 (5 bases). Germline CDR1 is MNHNY and CDR2 is SVGAGI (reference sequence). V was pared by 4 bases and J by 1 base, with 8 bases between. The CDR3 has 14 residues. This chain's CDR3 is CASSWGGSNQPQHF. Written as DNA, the CDR3 is TGTGCCAGCAGTTGGGGGGGAAGCAATCAGCCCCAGCATTTT.

The chain employs TRBV19 and TRBJ2-5; 8 bases match TRBD1. After removal of 1 base from V and 2 bases from J, the junction contained 3 bases not matched to a gene. Germline-derived CDR1 and CDR2 are LNHDA and SQIVND (reference sequence). CDR3 size: 15 residues. CDR3 in amino acids: CASSIVGQGQETQYF. The CDR3 DNA sequence: TGTGCCAGTAGTATAGTCGGACAGGGTCAAGAGACCCAGTACTTC.

The chain links TRBV5-4 to TRBJ1-2; TRBD1 might be the D (6 bases). Germline V gene lookup returns CDR1 SGHNT and CDR2 YYREEE (reference sequence). The CDR3 loop spans 15 amino acids. Trimming removed 5 bases at V and 4 bases at J, with 18 bases between. CDR3 loop: CASSLLQGYGYGYTF. CDR3 in DNA: TGTGCCAGCAGTTTACTCCAGGGGTACGGCTATGGCTACACCTTC.

About this clone itself: This sample also contains other DNA sequences that code for the same CDR3. This chain uses TRBV30 with TRBJ2-5; possible D gene TRBD1, 6 bases. Between the trimmed V and J ends, which lost 5 bases and 5 bases, there was a span of 12 bases. The CDR3 has 12 residues. CDR1 GTSNPN and CDR2 SVGIG come from the germline V gene (reference sequence). The CDR3: CAWGTGTETQYF. The CDR3 DNA reads as TGTGCCTGGGGCACAGGGACGGAGACCCAGTACTTC.

The chain couples TRBV5-1 to TRBJ2-1; D remains ambiguous. Trimming stripped 1 base from V and 7 bases from J, with 12 bases between. Germline lookup yields CDR1 SGHRS and CDR2 YFSETQ. The CDR3 is 14 residues long. CDR3 in amino acids: CASSLFASRNEQFF. CDR3 nucleotides: TGCGCCAGCAGCTTGTTCGCCTCTCGTAATGAGCAGTTCTTC.

This chain connects TRBV27 to TRBJ2-3; D gene uncertain. Deletions cut 6 bases from V and 3 bases from J, with 10 bases between. Germline V gene data show CDR1 as MNHEY and CDR2 as SMNVEV (reference sequence). The CDR3 has 13 amino acids. As DNA, the CDR3 is TGTGCCAGCAGACGACGGGTAACAGATACGCAGTATTTT. Protein: CASRRRVTDTQYF.

This chain uses TRBV29-1 with TRBJ2-5; 13 bases line up with TRBD2. CDR1 SQVTM and CDR2 ANQGSEA come from the germline V gene. The CDR3 contains 13 residues. V dropped 7 bases and J dropped 5; count of bases not matched to a gene: 4. CDR3 sequence reads: CSAGLAGVETQYF. Written as DNA, the CDR3 is TGCAGCGCCGGACTAGCGGGAGTGGAGACCCAGTACTTC.

This chain links TRBV18 with TRBJ1-4; perhaps TRBD1 as D (5 bases). The CDR3 contains 15 residues. V dropped 3 bases and J dropped 10 bases, with 18 bases sitting between them. CDR1 is KGHSH and CDR2 is LQKENI in the germline V gene. CDR3 residues: CASSPPGLKMGKLFF. The DNA for the CDR3 is TGTGCCAGCTCACCCCCGGGACTTAAAATGGGAAAACTGTTTTTT.

This clone showed up just once. The chain recombines TRBV7-2 with TRBJ2-1; possibly TRBD2 for D (6 bases). The V gene's germline CDR1 is SGHTA and CDR2 FQGNSA. V dropped 1 base and J dropped 10 bases, with 11 bases sitting between them. The CDR3 spans 13 residues. CDR3 residues: CASSLVEGGEQFF. The CDR3 nucleotides are TGTGCCAGCAGCTTAGTTGAGGGAGGCGAGCAGTTCTTC.

This chain uses TRBV18 with TRBJ1-5; D not resolved. This CDR3 comprises 13 residues. With 4 bases removed from V and 4 bases from J, the gap between germline ends came to 8 bases. The germline V gene has CDR1 KGHSH and CDR2 LQKENI. DNA for the CDR3: TGTGCCAGCTCACAGACCGAAAATCAGCCCCAGCATTTT. Translation gives CASSQTENQPQHF.

The chain links TRBV7-6 to TRBJ2-2, with D perhaps matching TRBD1 (6 bases). Germline CDR1 SGHVS, CDR2 FNYEAQ. The CDR3 runs to 19 residues. Trimming left V 2 bases short and J 1 base short, with 20 bases between. The CDR3 region is CASSLRHPQGWGNTGELFF. In DNA, the CDR3 is TGTGCCAGCAGCTTACGCCATCCTCAGGGGTGGGGGAACACCGGGGAGCTGTTTTTT.

The genes are TRBV18 and TRBJ2-7; no clear D. CDR3 length: 14 residues. Trimming left V 5 bases short and J 2 bases short, with 13 bases between. Germline V gene data show CDR1 as KGHSH and CDR2 as LQKENI. CDR3 nucleotides: TGTGCCAGCTCATCGCCGGGCCGACCCTACGAGCAGTACTTC. This gives the protein CASSSPGRPYEQYF.

The chain is built from TRBV5-4 and TRBJ1-1; no clear D gene. This CDR3 is built from 15 residues. Germline assignment: CDR1 SGHNT and CDR2 YYREEE (reference sequence). With 4 bases removed from V and 0 bases from J, the gap between germline ends came to 13 bases. CDR3 amino acids: CASSPPRGLNTEAFF. CDR3 nucleotides: TGTGCCAGCAGCCCCCCCCGTGGGTTGAACACTGAAGCTTTCTTT.

The CDR3 loop reads CASLAGGGGETQYF. The CDR3, as DNA: TGTGCCAGCCTCGCGGGGGGAGGCGGGGAGACCCAGTACTTC. The chain links TRBV2 to TRBJ2-5, with 8 bases fitting TRBD2. The CDR3 sequence is 14 residues long. Per the germline V gene, CDR1 is SNHLY and CDR2 is FYNNEI. With 8 bases clipped from V and 5 bases from J, the junction kept 10 bases outside the gene matches.

J is TRBJ2-1 and V is TRBV6-5; D gene unclear. Germline V gives CDR1 MNHEY, CDR2 SVGAGI. The CDR3 is made up of 14 amino acids. Trimming took 0 bases from V and 8 from J, leaving 11 bases between them. The CDR3 sequence: CASSYSPGRHEQFF. In DNA form, the CDR3 reads TGTGCCAGCAGTTACTCGCCCGGCAGGCATGAGCAGTTCTTC.

The V and J genes are TRBV7-8 and TRBJ2-1; 12 nucleotides agree with TRBD2. Unmatched junction bases numbered 18, after V lost 5 bases and J lost 7 bases. The CDR3 runs 19 residues. Germline V gene lookup returns CDR1 SGHVS and CDR2 FQNEAQ. The CDR3 protein is CASSPKRRLAGDERNEQFF. The CDR3 nucleotides are TGTGCCAGCAGCCCTAAGCGAAGACTAGCGGGAGATGAGCGGAATGAGCAGTTCTTC.